This TCR beta chain was captured in a study of blood T cell repertoires in COVID-19. Across the study: The origin of the acute and convalescent COVID-19 samples was the United States, Italy and Spain. PBMCs, B-cell-depleted T cells, or T cells provided the cDNA or gDNA that made up the material.

Original processing methods: How many nucleated cells were present was estimated from reference gene primer amplification. Repertoires were generated with immunoSEQ multiplex PCR, while TCRdb's copy carries only in-frame clones and drops some. V and J calls and clone size are given by that table; D and trimming were obtained from the DNA. The sample carries about 190,000 clones, more than 70% recorded once. This clonotype was obtained from a woman aged 80 or over with active or convalescent COVID-19. Material for sequencing was peripheral blood.

The CDR3 DNA follows: TGCGCCAGCAGCCTACAGGGGGCAGCCGGGGAGCTGTTTTTT. Protein sequence: CASSLQGAAGELFF. The gene calls are TRBV5-1 and TRBJ2-2; 9 bases line up with TRBD1. Germline CDR1 SGHRS, CDR2 YFSETQ. With V trimmed by 4 bases and J by 6 bases, 4 bases remained unmatched. The CDR3 spans 14 residues.